The T cell receptor (beta chain) under discussion was sequenced for a study of cytomegalovirus exposure and HLA in healthy donors. As for the study in general: Prior work identified 117 million unique TCR beta sequences in 190 million or so T cells. The study's findings and limits: Sequence variants that were highly shared formed a cluster that was likely a sequencing artifact. Clonal expansion was found to be greater in HLA-associated TCR beta chains than in equally common others in a later analysis.

CDR1 SQVTM and CDR2 ANQGSEA come from the germline V gene. This CDR3 has 13 amino acids. V lost 7 bases to trimming and J lost 3 bases; unmatched junction nucleotides: 3. This clone was seen only once. Its antigen remains unknown. Primers for the PCR totalled 60 Vbeta and 13 Jbeta. The data were produced by immunoSEQ multiplex PCR, yet TCRdb's version contains in-frame clones alone and is incomplete. The sample lists around 100,000 clones, roughly 73% occurring once. Donors sampled were nominally healthy, though unrecorded immune exposures were likely. The receptor was derived from a woman aged 25 to 39 in good health and CMV-seronegative. The chain has TRBV29-1 and TRBJ2-2, with 9 bases that match TRBD1. Sequencing used PBMCs. The CDR3 is CSGTGGYTGELFF. Here the CDR3 DNA reads TGCAGCGGAACAGGGGGCTACACCGGGGAGCTGTTTTTT.